Presented here are 9 T cell receptor beta chains from one specimen sequenced in a study of blood T cell repertoires in COVID-19. Measured with immunoSEQ multiplex PCR; TCRdb has only the in-frame clones, and not every one. The profile shows around 160,000 clones, roughly four fifths of them singletons. The sequencing sample was made of peripheral blood. The source of these receptors is a man in his sixties with active or convalescent COVID-19.

The gene calls are TRBV28 and TRBJ1-1; TRBD1 matches at 8 bases. V trimming: 5 bases; J trimming: 4 bases; junction bases outside the gene matches: 9. Looked up from germline, CDR1 is MDHEN and CDR2 is SYDVKM. The CDR3 spans 15 residues. The CDR3, as DNA: TGTGCCAGCAGTCCGAGAACAGGGGGTCGCACTGAAGCTTTCTTT. Its protein product is CASSPRTGGRTEAFF.

The rearrangement joins TRBV27 to TRBJ2-3; possible D gene TRBD2, 6 bases. The CDR3 is 16 residues long. Germline V CDR1 and CDR2: MNHEY, SMNVEV (reference sequence). The V gene lost 1 base and the J gene lost 5 bases, with 16 bases spanning the gap. The CDR3: CASSLLRESPQDTQYF. For the CDR3, the DNA is TGTGCCAGCAGTTTATTGCGGGAATCGCCACAAGATACGCAGTATTTT.

The chain joins TRBV6-5 to TRBJ1-1, with 11 positions matching TRBD1. The CDR3 runs to 15 residues. Trimming removed 7 bases from V and 7 bases from J; junction bases left unmatched: 11. From germline, CDR1 is MNHEY and CDR2 SVGAGI. The CDR3, as DNA: TGTGCCAGCACCCAGAGGACAGGGGGCTCCCATGAAGCTTTCTTT. It codes for CASTQRTGGSHEAFF.

The rearrangement joins TRBV11-2 to TRBJ2-3, with 9 bases identical to TRBD1. V dropped 4 bases and J dropped 4; count of bases not matched to a gene: 6. Germline values: CDR1 SGHAT, CDR2 FQNNGV. The CDR3 is 15 residues long. The CDR3 loop is CASSSRTGEADTQYF. As DNA, the CDR3 is TGTGCCAGCAGCTCAAGGACAGGGGAGGCAGATACGCAGTATTTT.

The gene calls are TRBV18 and TRBJ2-7, with 12 positions matching TRBD2. This CDR3 contains 16 residues. J was trimmed by 6 bases and V by 2 bases; bases with no gene match: 8. Germline V gene data show CDR1 as KGHSH and CDR2 as LQKENI. The CDR3 DNA sequence: TGTGCCAGCTCACCAAGGGCTAGCGGGGGGGACGGCGAGCAGTACTTC. Its translation: CASSPRASGGDGEQYF. Variable domain in full (rest from reference TRBV18 and TRBJ2-7): NAGVMQNPRHLVRRRGQEARLRCSPMKGHSHVYWYRQLPEEGLKFMVYLQKENIIDESGMPKERFSAEFPKEGPSILRIQQVVRGDSAAYFCASSPRASGGDGEQYFGPGTRLTVT.

The chain links TRBV7-2 to TRBJ2-2; 8 positions match TRBD1. Unmatched junction bases numbered 4, after V lost 4 bases and J lost 3 bases. The CDR3 covers 15 residues. The germline V gene encodes CDR1 SGHTA and CDR2 FQGNSA. The CDR3 DNA reads TGTGCCAGCAGCTCGCGGACAGGGTACACCGGGGAGCTGTTTTTT. It codes for CASSSRTGYTGELFF.

The chain joins TRBV10-1 to TRBJ2-2; 7 nucleotides line up with TRBD1. CDR1 and CDR2 from the germline V gene are WNHNN and SYGVQD (reference sequence). The ends lost 7 bases at V and 4 bases at J; junction bases unmatched: 6. The CDR3 runs to 14 residues. Here the CDR3 reads CASNHDRVTGELFF. In nucleotides, the CDR3 is TGCGCCAGCAACCATGACAGGGTCACCGGGGAGCTGTTTTTT.

V gene TRBV7-9 combines with J gene TRBJ1-5; perhaps TRBD1 as D (5 bases). Germline V lookup: CDR1 SEHNR, CDR2 FQNEAQ (reference sequence). CDR3 length: 12 residues. V was trimmed by 5 bases and J by 7 bases, leaving 9 bases between them. CDR3 bases: TGTGCCAGCAGCGTACAGGAGCAGCCCCAGCATTTT. It is translated as CASSVQEQPQHF.

The chain uses TRBV27 and TRBJ2-5; weak D call: TRBD1 (7 bases). There are 13 residues in the CDR3. V was trimmed by 5 bases and J by 7 bases, leaving 14 bases between them. Germline-derived CDR1 and CDR2 are MNHEY and SMNVEV (reference sequence). The DNA for the CDR3 is TGTGCCAGCAGTATTACAGGGGAGGCGACCCAGTACTTC. This sequence encodes CASSITGEATQYF.